These 22 T cell receptor beta chains came from one sample sequenced in a study of T-cell reconstitution after alpha-beta-depleted transplantation in children. Unique molecular identifiers were incorporated when the TCRbeta library was constructed. In TCRdb, the PCR reads were re-called with MiXCR into one record per CDR3 protein. The data show 250,000 to 350,000 distinct CDR3 sequences, with approximately 23% seen just once and 11% held by the top ten. The sequenced sample was PBMCs, mostly from graft donor cells, obtained 180 days after TCRalphabeta/CD19-depleted stem cell transplant. Receptors originate from a male patient younger than 18 who had a stem cell transplant for acute lymphoblastic leukemia, so the T cells may come from the graft donor.

V is TRBV7-9 and J is TRBJ1-1, with TRBD1 as a possible D gene (5 bases). V was cut by 2 bases and J by 11 bases, with 15 bases left in between. The V gene's germline CDR1 is SEHNR and CDR2 FQNEAQ (reference sequence). CDR3 length equals 13 residues. Here the CDR3 DNA reads TGTGCCAGCAGCTTAACGGGACCTGGGGATGCTTTCTTT. Amino acid sequence: CASSLTGPGDAFF.

V is TRBV13 and J is TRBJ2-5; possibly TRBD1 for D (6 bases). Trimming stripped 5 bases from V and 4 bases from J, with 17 bases between. CDR3 length equals 15 residues. Germline CDR1 PRHDT, CDR2 FYEKMQ (reference sequence). CDR3 amino acids: CASSLTGSGGETQYF. DNA of the CDR3: TGTGCCAGCAGCCTTACAGGGAGTGGAGGAGAGACCCAGTACTTC.

This clonotype turned up a few times. This chain joins TRBV29-1 and TRBJ2-3, with D possibly matching TRBD2 (5 bases). Germline V gene lookup returns CDR1 SQVTM and CDR2 ANQGSEA. V gave up 3 bases and J gave up 2 bases, with 18 bases separating them. The CDR3 consists of 16 residues. CDR3: CSVDTRVRAATDTQYF. The CDR3 nucleotides read TGCAGCGTTGATACTAGGGTTAGGGCAGCCACAGATACGCAGTATTTT.

This chain uses TRBV10-2 with TRBJ1-5; 8 positions agree with TRBD1. The CDR3 is 17 residues long. Germline V gene data show CDR1 as WSHSY and CDR2 as SAAADI. V gave up 6 bases and J gave up 0 bases; unmatched junction bases: 10. The CDR3 reads CASSDPGTGDSNQPQHF. For the CDR3, the DNA is TGCGCCAGCAGCGATCCCGGGACAGGAGATAGCAATCAGCCCCAGCATTTT.

The sample holds a few counts of this clonotype. The CDR3 DNA is TGTGCCAGCAGGAGACTAGCGGGAGATTCTGTTAAGTTCTTC. It specifies CASRRLAGDSVKFF. The chain has TRBV28 and TRBJ2-1; 12 bases align to TRBD2. The CDR3 extends over 14 amino acids. Germline V lookup: CDR1 MDHEN, CDR2 SYDVKM. The V segment lost 6 bases and the J segment 14 bases; nucleotides outside the gene matches: 11.

The chain uses TRBV5-1 and TRBJ2-6; the D is unclear. This CDR3 has 16 residues. V lost 5 bases and J lost 0, with 12 bases in between. Germline V gene lookup returns CDR1 SGHRS and CDR2 YFSETQ. The CDR3 nucleotides read TGCGCCAGCAGGGCCTTTTACCGCTCTGGGGCCAACGTCCTGACTTTC. It codes for CASRAFYRSGANVLTF.

Only a few counts were recorded for this clonotype. The chain is built from TRBV20-1 and TRBJ2-7, with 7 bases lining up with TRBD2. The V gene end was trimmed by 2 bases and the J gene end by 6 bases; junction bases not matched to a gene: 4. Per germline, CDR1 DFQATT and CDR2 SNEGSKA (reference sequence). The CDR3 has 12 amino acids. The DNA for the CDR3 is TGCAGTGCTAGAAGGACTAGTCGCGAGCAGTACTTC. Translation gives CSARRTSREQYF.

Here the CDR3 DNA reads TGTGCCAGCAGCTTACCGCTAGGGGCAGATACGCAGTATTTT. Translating it yields CASSLPLGADTQYF. The genes are TRBV11-2 and TRBJ2-3, with a weak D call TRBD1 (5 bases). Germline V CDR1 and CDR2: SGHAT, FQNNGV. There are 14 residues in the CDR3. Trimming removed 2 bases at V and 4 bases at J, with 10 bases between.

This clonotype turned up a few times. The genes are TRBV19 and TRBJ2-7, with 14 bases that match TRBD2. The CDR3 has 16 amino acids. After removal of 6 bases from V and 4 bases from J, the junction contained 8 bases not matched to a gene. Germline assignment: CDR1 LNHDA and CDR2 SQIVND (reference sequence). CDR3 region: CASSLPGLAGVYEQYF. Here the CDR3 DNA reads TGTGCCAGTAGCCTGCCGGGACTAGCGGGAGTATACGAGCAGTACTTC.

This sequence joins TRBV4-1 and TRBJ1-5, with 7 positions matching TRBD1. The CDR3 runs to 17 residues. J lost 0 bases, V lost 0 bases, and 5 bases had no gene match. From germline, CDR1 is MGHRA and CDR2 YSYEKL. CDR3 coding DNA: TGCGCCAGCAGCCAAGATGGACAGGCTTATAGCAATCAGCCCCAGCATTTT. Translated: CASSQDGQAYSNQPQHF.

The V call is TRBV29-1, the J call TRBJ2-7, with 11 positions matching TRBD1. Trimming at V came to 7 bases and at J to 0 bases, leaving 2 bases not matched to a gene. Germline-derived CDR1 and CDR2 are SQVTM and ANQGSEA. CDR3 length equals 13 residues. The CDR3 is CSGGQGASYEQYF. The CDR3 DNA sequence: TGCAGCGGTGGACAGGGGGCCTCCTACGAGCAGTACTTC.

The chain joins TRBV4-1 to TRBJ2-5; D gene unclear. Germline CDR1 reads MGHRA; CDR2 reads YSYEKL. This CDR3 is built from 16 residues. V was pared by 1 base and J by 1 base, with 13 bases between. CDR3 bases: TGCGCCAGCAGCCAAGGCCGATCTACCCCCCAAGAGACCCAGTACTTC. Protein: CASSQGRSTPQETQYF.

This clonotype was found a few times. The rearrangement links TRBV29-1 to TRBJ1-2, with 7 bases that match TRBD1. Germline values: CDR1 SQVTM, CDR2 ANQGSEA. V gave up 5 bases and J gave up 8 bases; unmatched junction bases: 11. The CDR3 is 13 amino acids. In nucleotides, the CDR3 is TGCAGCGTTAATATGCACAGGGGCCCAGGCTACACCTTC. Translation: CSVNMHRGPGYTF.

This clonotype was seen more than once but under ten times. This rearrangement joins TRBV3-1 to TRBJ2-7, with D hard to call. Germline V CDR1 and CDR2: LGHDT, YNNKEL (reference sequence). Deletions cut 4 bases from V and 0 bases from J, with 13 bases between. The CDR3 spans 15 residues. In nucleotides, the CDR3 is TGTGCCAGCAGCCGGCCGTCTAAGAGCTCCTACGAGCAGTACTTC. Translated: CASSRPSKSSYEQYF.

This clonotype was detected only a few times. The chain combines TRBV6-1 with TRBJ2-5; unclear D gene. Trimming left V 6 bases short and J 1 base short, with 12 bases between. This CDR3 is 14 amino acids long. Germline lookup yields CDR1 MNHNS and CDR2 SASEGT. The CDR3 region is CASSRRRIQETQYF. The CDR3 nucleotides read TGTGCCAGCAGCCGTCGACGGATCCAAGAGACCCAGTACTTC.

The rearrangement uses TRBV5-5 and TRBJ2-1, with 10 bases fitting TRBD2. Germline CDR1 and CDR2: SGHKS and YYEKEE (reference sequence). The V gene end was trimmed by 7 bases and the J gene end by 9 bases; junction bases not matched to a gene: 19. The CDR3 extends over 17 amino acids. Here the CDR3 DNA reads TGTGCCAGCGATAATCTCAAGCGGGAGGGCCTATTCGCTGAGCAGTTCTTC. Protein product: CASDNLKREGLFAEQFF. Using reference TRBV5-5 and TRBJ2-1 for the parts outside the CDR3, the full variable domain is DAGVTQSPTHLIKTRGQQVTLRCSPISGHKSVSWYQQVLGQGPQFIFQYYEKEERGRGNFPDRFSARQFPNYSSELNVNALLLGDSALYLCASDNLKREGLFAEQFFGPGTRLTVL.

The J gene is TRBJ2-7, the V gene TRBV7-9, with no clear D. The germline V gene has CDR1 SEHNR and CDR2 FQNEAQ (reference sequence). V was cut by 5 bases and J by 6 bases, with 11 bases left in between. The CDR3 is 12 residues long. Here the CDR3 DNA reads TGTGCCAGCAGCCCGCTAGGATTCGAGCAGTACTTC. It translates to CASSPLGFEQYF.

This rearrangement joins TRBV6-5 to TRBJ1-1; no definite D call. Trimming pared 1 base from V and 1 base from J, leaving 10 bases between. The CDR3 length is 15 residues. Germline CDR1 MNHEY, CDR2 SVGAGI. CDR3 amino acids: CASSYWGKPNTEAFF. The DNA for the CDR3 is TGTGCCAGCAGTTACTGGGGAAAACCGAACACTGAAGCTTTCTTT.

This clonotype was counted a few times. The V call is TRBV10-2, the J call TRBJ1-5; the D gene is possibly TRBD1 (6 bases). Per germline, CDR1 WSHSY and CDR2 SAAADI. V gave up 6 bases and J gave up 7 bases, with 13 bases separating them. The CDR3 runs to 13 residues. The CDR3 DNA reads TGCGCCAGCAGAAGGGGGGGATACCAGCCCCAGCATTTT. It yields the protein CASRRGGYQPQHF.

This chain joins TRBV11-2 and TRBJ2-7, with 7 bases identical to TRBD1. V shed 1 base and J 3 bases; nucleotides not matched to a gene: 6. This CDR3 is built from 15 residues. Looked up from germline, CDR1 is SGHAT and CDR2 is FQNNGV. The CDR3 sequence is CASSLVPGQDYEQYF. For the CDR3, the DNA is TGTGCCAGCAGCTTAGTCCCTGGACAGGACTACGAGCAGTACTTC. Supplemented by reference TRBV11-2 and TRBJ2-7, the full variable domain reads EAGVAQSPRYKIIEKRQSVAFWCNPISGHATLYWYQQILGQGPKLLIQFQNNGVVDDSQLPKDRFSAERLKGVDSTLKIQPAKLEDSAVYLCASSLVPGQDYEQYFGPGTRLTVT.

The gene calls are TRBV7-2 and TRBJ1-5, with 7 bases matching TRBD1. CDR1 and CDR2 from the germline V gene are SGHTA and FQGNSA. This CDR3 has 16 amino acids. Losses at the gene ends were 5 bases for V and 0 bases for J; bases not matched to a gene: 7. CDR3 DNA sequence: TGTGCCAGCAGCCCGAGGACAGGAGATAGCAATCAGCCCCAGCATTTT. Amino acid sequence: CASSPRTGDSNQPQHF.

The V call is TRBV27, the J call TRBJ2-1; a weak D match, TRBD2 (7 bases). The CDR3 has 15 residues. V shed 1 base and J shed 3 bases, with 10 bases lying between them. Germline assignment: CDR1 MNHEY and CDR2 SMNVEV (reference sequence). CDR3 in DNA: TGTGCCAGCAGTTTATGGGGGGGGCACTACAATGAGCAGTTCTTC. Its translation is CASSLWGGHYNEQFF.